Below are 23 T cell receptor beta chains sequenced from a single sample in a study of blood T cell repertoires in COVID-19. Repertoires were generated with immunoSEQ multiplex PCR, while TCRdb's copy carries only in-frame clones and drops some. The sample holds a few hundred thousand clones; 89% are singletons and the top ten take 4.6%. Sequencing input: peripheral blood. These receptors all come from a woman aged 40 to 50 who had recovered from COVID-19.

This chain joins TRBV11-3 and TRBJ2-5, with D unclear. Germline lookup yields CDR1 SGHNT and CDR2 YENEEA. V was cut by 1 base and J by 5 bases, with 8 bases left in between. The length of the CDR3 is 13 residues. CDR3 nucleotide sequence: TGTGCCAGCAGCTTAGTAGACGGGGAGACCCAGTACTTC. It encodes CASSLVDGETQYF.

The chain uses TRBV28 and TRBJ1-3; tentatively, D is TRBD1 (6 bases). CDR1 and CDR2 (germline): MDHEN, SYDVKM. This CDR3 is built from 18 residues. Trimming cost V 10 bases and J 1 base, with 26 bases left between them. This CDR3 is CATTSGAGRSTSGNTIYF. The CDR3 DNA sequence: TGTGCCACGACCTCAGGGGCAGGAAGGTCTACTTCTGGAAACACCATATATTTT. The variable domain in full, completed from reference TRBV28 and TRBJ1-3, reads DVKVTQSSRYLVKRTGEKVFLECVQDMDHENMFWYRQDPGLGLRLIYFSYDVKMKEKGDIPEGYSVSREKKERFSLILESASTNQTSMYLCATTSGAGRSTSGNTIYFGEGSWLTVV.

This clone was seen a handful of times. V and J are TRBV7-5 and TRBJ1-2; the table calls TRBD1, which could not be checked here. TRBV7-5 is annotated as a pseudogene. CDR3 length: 15 amino acids. CDR3 sequence: CVRSLVGTANYGYTF. The CDR3 DNA reads as TGTGTCAGAAGCTTAGTTGGGACAGCTAACTATGGCTACACCTTC.

This chain links TRBV27 with TRBJ2-6, with D perhaps matching TRBD1 (5 bases). V dropped 4 bases and J dropped 1 base, with 14 bases sitting between them. Germline V gene data show CDR1 as MNHEY and CDR2 as SMNVEV (reference sequence). The CDR3 totals 17 residues. CDR3 region: CASSSLTVPSGANVLTF. The CDR3 nucleotides read TGTGCCAGCAGTTCGCTGACAGTTCCATCTGGGGCCAACGTCCTGACTTTC. The full variable domain, its missing parts supplied by reference TRBV27 and TRBJ2-6, is EAQVTQNPRYLITVTGKKLTVTCSQNMNHEYMSWYRQDPGLGLRQIYYSMNVEVTDKGDVPEGYKVSRKEKRNFPLILESPSPNQTSLYFCASSSLTVPSGANVLTFGAGSRLTVL.

The chain joins TRBV2 to TRBJ2-3; TRBD2 matches at 8 bases. The V gene end was trimmed by 6 bases and the J gene end by 2 bases; junction bases not matched to a gene: 4. CDR3 length: 14 residues. CDR1 SNHLY and CDR2 FYNNEI come from the germline V gene. In DNA, the CDR3 is TGTGCCAGCAGGACTAGCGAGGACACAGATACGCAGTATTTT. Its translation is CASRTSEDTDTQYF. The whole variable domain, remainder taken from reference TRBV2 and TRBJ2-3, is EPEVTQTPSHQVTQMGQEVILRCVPISNHLYFYWYRQILGQKVEFLVSFYNNEISEKSEIFDDQFSVERPDGSNFTLKIRSTKLEDSAMYFCASRTSEDTDTQYFGPGTRLTVL.

The V and J genes are TRBV9 and TRBJ2-1; TRBD2 matches 7 bases. The CDR3 runs to 15 residues. V was clipped by 4 bases and J by 8 bases; unmatched bases: 12. CDR1 is SGDLS, CDR2 YYNGEE, per germline. CDR3 protein: CASSPGTTYFDEQFF. The CDR3, as DNA: TGTGCCAGCAGCCCCGGGACTACCTATTTCGATGAGCAGTTCTTC. Drawing the rest from reference TRBV9 and TRBJ2-1, the complete variable domain is DSGVTQTPKHLITATGQRVTLRCSPRSGDLSVYWYQQSLDQGLQFLIQYYNGEERAKGNILERFSAQQFPDLHSELNLSSLELGDSALYFCASSPGTTYFDEQFFGPGTRLTVL.

The V call is TRBV11-2, the J call TRBJ2-2, with D possibly TRBD2 on 7 matching bases. The germline V gene encodes CDR1 SGHAT and CDR2 FQNNGV. V was shortened by 1 base and J by 8 bases, with 11 bases between the two germline ends. This CDR3 comprises 14 residues. The CDR3: CASSLVGGVGELFF. The CDR3 DNA is TGTGCCAGCAGCTTAGTAGGGGGGGTAGGGGAGCTGTTTTTT.

With respect to this clone: The same CDR3 arises from other DNA sequences in this sample as well. The chain has TRBV28 and TRBJ1-6, with unresolved D. The CDR3 totals 13 residues. The germline CDR1 and CDR2 sequences are MDHEN and SYDVKM. The V gene lost 2 bases and the J gene lost 8 bases, with 7 bases spanning the gap. The CDR3 DNA reads TGTGCCAGCAGTTTACCCGGGGATTCACCCCTCCACTTT. It is translated as CASSLPGDSPLHF.

The chain has TRBV5-1 and TRBJ2-1; 8 nucleotides align to TRBD2. Per the germline V gene, CDR1 is SGHRS and CDR2 is YFSETQ. This CDR3 comprises 14 residues. Trimming cost V 4 bases and J 2 bases; bases outside gene matches: 2. CDR3 sequence reads: CASSLSGTYNEQFF. CDR3 DNA: TGCGCCAGCAGCCTTAGCGGGACCTACAATGAGCAGTTCTTC.

The rearrangement links TRBV19 to TRBJ1-5; 11 nucleotides align to TRBD1. V dropped 6 bases and J dropped 3; count of bases not matched to a gene: 10. This CDR3 spans 17 amino acids. The germline CDR1 and CDR2 sequences are LNHDA and SQIVND (reference sequence). As DNA, the CDR3 is TGTGCCAGTAGGCCATGGGGACAGGGGGGGTTCAATCAGCCCCAGCATTTT. Its protein is CASRPWGQGGFNQPQHF.

With respect to this clone: Other DNA variants within this sample encode the same CDR3. V is TRBV6-5 and J is TRBJ1-1; D not certain. V dropped 2 bases and J dropped 5 bases, with 3 bases sitting between them. The CDR3 is 11 amino acids. Looked up from germline, CDR1 is MNHEY and CDR2 is SVGAGI. The DNA of the CDR3 is TGTGCCAGCAGTTACCGGACTGAAGCTTTCTTT. Translating it yields CASSYRTEAFF.

The chain couples TRBV5-1 to TRBJ2-3; the D gene is possibly TRBD2 (6 bases). In germline, CDR1 is SGHRS, CDR2 YFSETQ. The CDR3 is made up of 14 amino acids. Deletions cut 2 bases from V and 2 bases from J, with 9 bases between. CDR3 nucleotide sequence: TGCGCCAGCAGCTTTCGGGACTCCACAGATACGCAGTATTTT. Amino acid sequence: CASSFRDSTDTQYF.

The chain is built from TRBV5-8 and TRBJ2-5, with TRBD2 matching over 7 bases. Germline V gene data show CDR1 as SGHTS and CDR2 as YDEGEE. This CDR3 has 17 residues. With 5 bases clipped from V and 2 bases from J, the junction kept 15 bases outside the gene matches. DNA of the CDR3: TGTGCCAGCAGGTATAGACAGCGGGGAGGCACACAAGAGACCCAGTACTTC. It encodes CASRYRQRGGTQETQYF.

The chain combines TRBV7-9 with TRBJ1-1, with D maybe TRBD1 (6 bases). Trimming stripped 11 bases from V and 0 bases from J, with 16 bases between. The CDR3 runs 14 residues. CDR1 is SEHNR and CDR2 is FQNEAQ in the germline V gene (reference sequence). CDR3 in DNA: TGTGCCGTACAAACCAGGGGAATGAACACTGAAGCTTTCTTT. It yields the protein CAVQTRGMNTEAFF. Supplemented by reference TRBV7-9 and TRBJ1-1, the full variable domain reads DTGVSQNPRHKITKRGQNVTFRCDPISEHNRLYWYRQTLGQGPEFLTYFQNEAQLEKSRLLSDRFSAERPKGSFSTLEIQRTEQGDSAMYLCAVQTRGMNTEAFFGQGTRLTVV.

This clone was counted a few times. The gene calls are TRBV7-9 and TRBJ1-2, with 8 positions matching TRBD1. V lost 5 bases and J lost 8; bases outside the gene matches: 10. Germline CDR1 and CDR2: SEHNR and FQNEAQ (reference sequence). This CDR3 has 14 amino acids. The CDR3 DNA reads as TGTGCCAGCAGCCCCCTAGGACAGGGTAAAGGCTACACCTTC. Its translation is CASSPLGQGKGYTF.

The rearrangement joins TRBV6-2 or TRBV6-3 to TRBJ2-1, with unresolved D. This CDR3 spans 12 amino acids. Germline lookup yields CDR1 MNHEY and CDR2 SVGEGT. Between the trimmed V and J ends, which lost 6 bases and 12 bases, there was a span of 15 bases. As DNA, the CDR3 is TGTGCCAGCAGCCCCGACTCATCGGCGCAGTTCTTC. Protein sequence: CASSPDSSAQFF.

V is TRBV28 and J is TRBJ2-3, with D perhaps TRBD2 (6 bases). V was trimmed by 4 bases and J by 0 bases, leaving 14 bases between them. This CDR3 has 16 residues. From germline, CDR1 is MDHEN and CDR2 SYDVKM. CDR3 residues: CASSSWRGGSTDTQYF. For the CDR3, the DNA is TGTGCCAGCAGTTCATGGCGGGGAGGTAGCACAGATACGCAGTATTTT.

V is TRBV2 and J is TRBJ2-1; 7 bases agree with TRBD2. Per the germline V gene, CDR1 is SNHLY and CDR2 is FYNNEI. The CDR3 totals 14 residues. Unmatched junction bases numbered 2, after V lost 6 bases and J lost 0 bases. For the CDR3, the DNA is TGTGCCAGCAGCCGGGACTACTCCTACAATGAGCAGTTCTTC. Protein product: CASSRDYSYNEQFF.

The rearrangement links TRBV2 to TRBJ2-7, with 14 bases lining up with TRBD2. Germline CDR1 is SNHLY and CDR2 is FYNNEI. Germline trimming cut 6 bases from V and 12 bases from J; bases unmatched to any gene: 7. The length of the CDR3 is 13 residues. CDR3 DNA sequence: TGTGCCAGCAGCGGGACTAGCGGGGGCGCCCGGTACTTC. Its translation is CASSGTSGGARYF.

J is TRBJ2-7 and V is TRBV28; D not resolved. The CDR3 spans 12 residues. CDR1 is MDHEN and CDR2 is SYDVKM in the germline V gene. Trimming took off 1 base at V and 5 bases at J, with 6 bases between the two ends. The CDR3 loop reads CASSLFRDEQYF. CDR3 nucleotides: TGTGCCAGCAGTTTATTCCGAGACGAGCAGTACTTC. Supplemented by reference TRBV28 and TRBJ2-7, the full variable domain reads DVKVTQSSRYLVKRTGEKVFLECVQDMDHENMFWYRQDPGLGLRLIYFSYDVKMKEKGDIPEGYSVSREKKERFSLILESASTNQTSMYLCASSLFRDEQYFGPGTRLTVT.

V and J are TRBV10-2 and TRBJ1-3; D remains ambiguous. The ends were cut back, 6 bases at V and 0 bases at J, with 12 bases in the middle. This CDR3 has 15 residues. The germline CDR1 and CDR2 sequences are WSHSY and SAAADI. The chain's CDR3 is CASRQAGTSGNTIYF. For the CDR3, the DNA is TGCGCCAGCAGACAAGCGGGAACCTCTGGAAACACCATATATTTT.

The chain carries TRBV2 and TRBJ1-1, with a weak D call TRBD1 (5 bases). This CDR3 contains 12 residues. V lost 4 bases to trimming and J lost 10 bases, with 13 bases between them. Germline CDR1 is SNHLY and CDR2 is FYNNEI. CDR3 coding DNA: TGTGCCAGCAGTGGGGACTGGGAAGGAGCTTTCTTT. It yields the protein CASSGDWEGAFF.

The rearrangement joins TRBV5-6 to TRBJ2-3, with D possibly matching TRBD2 (6 bases). This CDR3 is built from 13 residues. V shed 0 bases and J shed 6 bases, with 8 bases lying between them. Per germline, CDR1 SGHDT and CDR2 YYEEEE. The CDR3 coding sequence is TGTGCCAGCAGCTTGGCTGGGGGGGATACGCAGTATTTT. It codes for CASSLAGGDTQYF.